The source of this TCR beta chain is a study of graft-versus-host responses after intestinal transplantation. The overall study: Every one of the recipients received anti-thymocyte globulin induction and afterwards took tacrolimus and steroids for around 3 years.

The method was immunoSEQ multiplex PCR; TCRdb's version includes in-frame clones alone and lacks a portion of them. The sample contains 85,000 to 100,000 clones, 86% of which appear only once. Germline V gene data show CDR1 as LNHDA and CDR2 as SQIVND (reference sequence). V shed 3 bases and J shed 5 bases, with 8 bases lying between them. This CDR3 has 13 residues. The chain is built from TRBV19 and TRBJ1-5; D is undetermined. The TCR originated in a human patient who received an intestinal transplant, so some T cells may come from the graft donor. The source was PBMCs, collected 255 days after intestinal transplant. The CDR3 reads CASSISPYQPQHF. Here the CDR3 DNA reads TGTGCCAGTAGTATTTCGCCCTATCAGCCCCAGCATTTT.